This T cell receptor beta chain was obtained from a study of monozygotic twins with inflammatory bowel disease. Study-level results: There was no support for any single strong signal or clonotype associated with IBD. It was observed that concordant and discordant twins did not differ in repertoire similarity, possibly given limited power.

Per germline, CDR1 MGHRA and CDR2 YSYEKL. The CDR3 runs to 17 residues. TCRdb reanalyzed the 5' RACE reads, giving one entry per CDR3 protein sequence and no DNA. The sample data list a few hundred thousand distinct CDR3 sequences. With regard to this clonotype: The antigen remains undetermined.

The sequencing sample was made of blood. This sequence was found in a human donor with ulcerative colitis or Crohn's disease, or a healthy co-twin of an affected twin (not recorded which). The chain is built from TRBV4-1 and TRBJ2-1; the TCRdb call, TRBD1, lacks DNA for checking. This chain's CDR3 is CASRVQGASGSYNEQFF.